The rows below give T cell receptor beta chains drawn from one sample of a study of cytomegalovirus exposure and HLA in healthy donors. Here immunoSEQ multiplex PCR was the method, and the copy in TCRdb shows in-frame clones only, minus some. The sample holds over 100,000 clones; just under 70% are singletons and the top ten take about 5%. The sample taken for sequencing was PBMCs. The receptors stem from a woman in her 70s in good health and CMV-seropositive. The CDR3 runs from the conserved cysteine through the conserved F or W. The order of the fields is clone size, J gene, V gene, D gene, CDR3 DNA, CDR3 protein. D genes are given only for firm matches. A row's size may be missing; if present it is once, few, many or a size class.

size: -
J: TRBJ2-7
V: TRBV6-6
D: TRBD2
DNA: TGTGCCAGCAGTACGCCGGTCCCCGGGAGGGTCTACGAGCAGTACTTC
CDR3: CASSTPVPGRVYEQYF

size: -
J: TRBJ2-3
V: TRBV18
D: -
DNA: TGTGCCAGCTCACCAAACGGGGGAGGCACAGATACGCAGTATTTT
CDR3: CASSPNGGGTDTQYF

size: -
J: TRBJ1-2
V: TRBV6-5
D: -
DNA: TGTGCCAGCAGTTTCCTTCGGGTCGAGCCCCCCTATGGCTACACCTTC
CDR3: CASSFLRVEPPYGYTF

size: few
J: TRBJ1-1
V: TRBV11-2
D: -
DNA: TGTGCCAGCAGCCCGACGATCGGAGGAGCTTTCTTT
CDR3: CASSPTIGGAFF

size: -
J: TRBJ2-2
V: TRBV2
D: TRBD2
DNA: TGTGCCAGCAGTTTAGCGGGGGGGCCTGCCGGGGAGCTGTTTTTT
CDR3: CASSLAGGPAGELFF

size: few
J: TRBJ2-3
V: TRBV30
D: TRBD2
DNA: TGTGCCTGGAAGCTCGGGGGGGGGATTGATACGCAGTATTTT
CDR3: CAWKLGGGIDTQYF

size: -
J: TRBJ1-4
V: TRBV19
D: -
DNA: TGTGCCAGTAGTATTCCTACGGACAGCCTCAAACTGTTTTTT
CDR3: CASSIPTDSLKLFF

size: many
J: TRBJ2-6
V: TRBV5-1
D: -
DNA: TGCGCCAGCGGAGACGGGGACTTCAGCTCTGGGGCCAACGTCCTGACTTTC
CDR3: CASGDGDFSSGANVLTF

size: -
J: TRBJ1-2
V: TRBV29-1
D: TRBD1
DNA: TGCAGCGCCACCGTCGGGACAGGGGGCGCGCAAGGCTACACCTTC
CDR3: CSATVGTGGAQGYTF

size: -
J: TRBJ1-4
V: TRBV7-9
D: TRBD1
DNA: TGTGCCAGCAGCATGGGACAGGTTAATGAAAAACTGTTTTTT
CDR3: CASSMGQVNEKLFF

size: -
J: TRBJ1-5
V: TRBV19
D: TRBD1
DNA: TGTGCCAGTAATAGTGGCAGGGGGAAACAGCCCCAGCATTTT
CDR3: CASNSGRGKQPQHF

size: -
J: TRBJ1-1
V: TRBV6-5
D: TRBD1
DNA: TGTGCCAGCAGACTACAGGGGGGAACTGAAGCTTTCTTT
CDR3: CASRLQGGTEAFF

size: -
J: TRBJ1-1
V: TRBV7-8
D: TRBD1
DNA: TGTGCCAGCAGCCGGGACAGGGCCAGGAGGAACACTGAAGCTTTCTTT
CDR3: CASSRDRARRNTEAFF

size: few
J: TRBJ2-3
V: TRBV5-1
D: -
DNA: TGCGCCAGCAGCCCGGGACTCAGCACAGATACGCAGTATTTT
CDR3: CASSPGLSTDTQYF

size: -
J: TRBJ2-7
V: TRBV5-1
D: -
DNA: TGCGCCAGCAGGGTACTCGGGGTCGAAGACTCAAAACCCTACGAGCAGTACTTC
CDR3: CASRVLGVEDSKPYEQYF

size: -
J: TRBJ2-2
V: TRBV30
D: -
DNA: TGTGCCAGTGACCGAGGGAACACCGGGGAGCTGTTTTTT
CDR3: CASDRGNTGELFF

size: -
J: TRBJ1-1
V: TRBV7-2
D: -
DNA: TGTGCCAGCAGCTTAGAAGGAACAGGGACAAAAGCTTTCTTT
CDR3: CASSLEGTGTKAFF

size: -
J: TRBJ2-7
V: TRBV15
D: -
DNA: TGTGCCACCAGCAGAGATCCTTCCCCCCTCGAGCAGTACTTC
CDR3: CATSRDPSPLEQYF

size: -
J: TRBJ2-1
V: TRBV4-1
D: -
DNA: TGCGCCAGCAGCCAAGAGATTAGCTCCTACAATGAGCAGTTCTTC
CDR3: CASSQEISSYNEQFF

size: few
J: TRBJ1-6
V: TRBV6-5
D: TRBD1
DNA: TGTGCCAGCAGTATGACAGGGGGCAGTTCACCCCTCCACTTT
CDR3: CASSMTGGSSPLHF

size: few
J: TRBJ2-5
V: TRBV2
D: -
DNA: TGTGCCAGCAGTGACGAAGGGGCGGAGACCCAGTACTTC
CDR3: CASSDEGAETQYF

size: -
J: TRBJ1-1
V: TRBV2
D: -
DNA: TGTGCCAGCAGTGAAGCGTTATCGGGACACCCGAACACTGAAGCTTTCTTT
CDR3: CASSEALSGHPNTEAFF

size: few
J: TRBJ1-6
V: TRBV5-4
D: -
DNA: TGTGCCAGCAGCTCAGCGGGGGCCCCCCGTAATTCACCCCTCCACTTT
CDR3: CASSSAGAPRNSPLHF

size: -
J: TRBJ2-7
V: TRBV6-1
D: TRBD1
DNA: TGTGCCAGCAGTGAATACGACAGGGGGTACGAGCAGTACTTC
CDR3: CASSEYDRGYEQYF

size: -
J: TRBJ2-1
V: TRBV10-1
D: TRBD2
DNA: TGCGCCAGCAGTGAAGGGACTAGCGGTTACAATGAGCAGTTCTTC
CDR3: CASSEGTSGYNEQFF

size: -
J: TRBJ2-1
V: TRBV18
D: -
DNA: TGTGCCAGCTCACCTACAGGGTCACCCTACAATGAGCAGTTCTTC
CDR3: CASSPTGSPYNEQFF

size: few
J: TRBJ2-3
V: TRBV13
D: -
DNA: TGTGCCAGCAGCTTGGTGAGGCGGCAAATAAGCACAGATACGCAGTATTTT
CDR3: CASSLVRRQISTDTQYF

size: -
J: TRBJ2-7
V: TRBV6-4
D: TRBD1
DNA: TGTGCCAGCAGCCGGAGCGGACAGGGACACGAGCAGTACTTC
CDR3: CASSRSGQGHEQYF

size: -
J: TRBJ1-2
V: TRBV2
D: TRBD1
DNA: TGTGCCAGCAGAGGAACAGGGGGGTCTAACTATGGCTACACCTTC
CDR3: CASRGTGGSNYGYTF

size: -
J: TRBJ2-3
V: TRBV25-1
D: TRBD2
DNA: TGTGCCAGCAGTGATGGGGTAGCGGGGCGTACGCAGTATTTT
CDR3: CASSDGVAGRTQYF

size: -
J: TRBJ1-2
V: TRBV5-6
D: -
DNA: TGTGCCAGCAGCCCTGGGCCGATAGCTAACTATGGCTACACCTTC
CDR3: CASSPGPIANYGYTF

size: -
J: TRBJ2-1
V: TRBV4-1
D: -
DNA: TGCGCCAGCAGCCAAGGATCCCCCGGGACTCCCAACAATGAGCAGTTCTTC
CDR3: CASSQGSPGTPNNEQFF

size: -
J: TRBJ2-3
V: TRBV19
D: -
DNA: TGTGCCAGTAGTACTACAGATACGCAGTATTTT
CDR3: CASSTTDTQYF